Listed below are T cell receptor beta chains from one sample, sequenced in a study of cytomegalovirus exposure and HLA in healthy donors. Method: immunoSEQ multiplex PCR; TCRdb's copy keeps in-frame clones and lacks some. The table shows around 150,000 clones, with about 65% occurring only once. The sample consisted of PBMCs. These receptors were taken from a woman under 30 in good health and CMV-seropositive. The CDR3 runs from the conserved cysteine through the conserved F or W. The D gene is left open where the match is weak. Some rows mark clone size as missing; the rest say once, few, many or name a class of expanded clone.

D: .; size: once; V: TRBV4-1; J: TRBJ2-2; CDR3: CASSQVRAEKRGYYTGELFF; DNA: TGCGCCAGCAGCCAAGTGCGAGCGGAGAAGCGAGGCTATTACACCGGGGAGCTGTTTTTT
D: TRBD1; size: few; V: TRBV19; J: TRBJ1-2; CDR3: CATTSDRDAYGYTF; DNA: TGTGCCACAACGTCGGACAGGGACGCCTATGGCTACACCTTC
D: .; size: .; V: TRBV9; J: TRBJ1-1; CDR3: CASSPPGPEAFF; DNA: TGTGCCAGCAGCCCGCCGGGTCCTGAAGCTTTCTTT
D: TRBD2; size: few; V: TRBV28; J: TRBJ2-5; CDR3: CASSLRGSSDWTQYF; DNA: TGTGCCAGCAGTTTACGCGGGAGCTCGGATTGGACCCAGTACTTC
D: .; size: .; V: TRBV7-7; J: TRBJ2-5; CDR3: CASSLEQSQETQYF; DNA: TGTGCTAGCAGCTTAGAACAGTCCCAAGAGACCCAGTACTTC
D: .; size: .; V: TRBV14; J: TRBJ2-2; CDR3: CASSEMRGQSIGELFF; DNA: TGTGCCAGCAGTGAAATGCGGGGGCAATCTATCGGGGAGCTGTTTTTT
D: TRBD2; size: .; V: TRBV28; J: TRBJ2-7; CDR3: CASSTSGRSYEQYF; DNA: TGTGCCAGCAGTACAAGCGGGAGAAGCTACGAGCAGTACTTC
D: .; size: .; V: TRBV30; J: TRBJ2-2; CDR3: CAWSVPGTGELFF; DNA: TGTGCCTGGAGTGTACCGGGGACCGGGGAGCTGTTTTTT
D: .; size: .; V: TRBV27; J: TRBJ2-3; CDR3: CASSWRRGGEDTQYF; DNA: TGTGCCAGCAGTTGGCGGAGAGGGGGGGAAGATACGCAGTATTTT
D: .; size: .; V: TRBV30; J: TRBJ2-2; CDR3: CAWSLGAGGELFF; DNA: TGTGCCTGGAGTTTGGGGGCCGGCGGGGAGCTGTTTTTT
D: .; size: .; V: TRBV14; J: TRBJ2-5; CDR3: CASSQGLLRETQYF; DNA: TGTGCCAGCAGCCAAGGACTCCTGAGGGAGACCCAGTACTTC
D: TRBD1; size: .; V: TRBV7-9; J: TRBJ1-2; CDR3: CASSPQTGANYGYTF; DNA: TGTGCCAGCAGCCCACAGACAGGGGCTAACTATGGCTACACCTTC
D: .; size: .; V: TRBV7-3; J: TRBJ2-3; CDR3: CASSSRLGDPDTQYF; DNA: TGTGCCAGCAGCTCCCGACTAGGGGACCCAGATACGCAGTATTTT
D: TRBD1; size: .; V: TRBV6-5; J: TRBJ1-1; CDR3: CASSYTGTGDPEAFF; DNA: TGTGCCAGCAGTTACACCGGGACAGGGGACCCTGAAGCTTTCTTT
D: .; size: .; V: TRBV6-1; J: TRBJ1-4; CDR3: CASSEDGGRGEKLFF; DNA: TGTGCCAGCAGTGAAGACGGGGGGAGAGGTGAAAAACTGTTTTTT
D: .; size: few; V: TRBV7-3; J: TRBJ2-5; CDR3: CASSPGETQYF; DNA: TGTGCCAGCAGCCCGGGGGAGACCCAGTACTTC
D: TRBD1; size: few; V: TRBV7-6; J: TRBJ2-2; CDR3: CASSPGTATGELFF; DNA: TGTGCCAGCAGCCCCGGGACAGCCACCGGGGAGCTGTTTTTT
D: TRBD2; size: .; V: TRBV6-5; J: TRBJ2-1; CDR3: CASRDAGGPGNEQFF; DNA: TGTGCCAGCAGAGATGCGGGGGGGCCGGGGAATGAGCAGTTCTTC
D: TRBD2; size: .; V: TRBV9; J: TRBJ2-3; CDR3: CASSVATSGSTDTQYF; DNA: TGTGCCAGCAGCGTAGCTACTAGCGGAAGCACAGATACGCAGTATTTT
D: TRBD1; size: .; V: TRBV19; J: TRBJ1-1; CDR3: CASWGQNLNTEAFF; DNA: TGTGCCAGTTGGGGACAGAACCTGAACACTGAAGCTTTCTTT
D: .; size: .; V: TRBV6-5; J: TRBJ1-2; CDR3: CASSYSMGQGNYGYTF; DNA: TGTGCCAGCAGTTACTCGATGGGGCAGGGAAACTATGGCTACACCTTC
D: .; size: once; V: TRBV6-1; J: TRBJ1-5; CDR3: CASMRQLNQPQHF; DNA: TGTGCCAGCATGAGACAGCTCAATCAGCCCCAGCATTTT
D: TRBD1; size: .; V: TRBV19; J: TRBJ2-2; CDR3: CASSQGAGELFF; DNA: TGTGCCAGTAGTCAGGGGGCCGGGGAGCTGTTTTTT
D: .; size: .; V: TRBV4-1; J: TRBJ2-3; CDR3: CASSQTRSGTDTQYF; DNA: TGCGCCAGCAGCCAAACTAGGTCGGGCACAGATACGCAGTATTTT
D: .; size: few; V: TRBV6-5; J: TRBJ1-1; CDR3: CASSTPSGKNTEAFF; DNA: TGTGCCAGCAGTACTCCCTCGGGTAAAAACACTGAAGCTTTCTTT
D: TRBD2; size: few; V: TRBV7-8; J: TRBJ2-1; CDR3: CASSFTITSGSRYNEQFF; DNA: TGTGCCAGCAGCTTTACGATTACAAGCGGGAGCCGTTACAATGAGCAGTTCTTC
D: TRBD1; size: few; V: TRBV18; J: TRBJ1-1; CDR3: CASSPIGQGGTEAFF; DNA: TGTGCCAGCTCACCAATAGGACAGGGGGGGACTGAAGCTTTCTTT
D: .; size: .; V: TRBV7-9; J: TRBJ2-1; CDR3: CASSYPTAYSYNEQFF; DNA: TGTGCCAGCAGCTACCCGACAGCTTACTCCTACAATGAGCAGTTCTTC
D: .; size: .; V: TRBV7-2; J: TRBJ1-2; CDR3: CASSPYYGYTF; DNA: TGTGCCAGCAGCCCGTACTATGGCTACACCTTC
D: .; size: .; V: TRBV7-3; J: TRBJ2-7; CDR3: CASSLSTGWEQYF; DNA: TGTGCCAGCAGCTTATCAACAGGCTGGGAGCAGTACTTC